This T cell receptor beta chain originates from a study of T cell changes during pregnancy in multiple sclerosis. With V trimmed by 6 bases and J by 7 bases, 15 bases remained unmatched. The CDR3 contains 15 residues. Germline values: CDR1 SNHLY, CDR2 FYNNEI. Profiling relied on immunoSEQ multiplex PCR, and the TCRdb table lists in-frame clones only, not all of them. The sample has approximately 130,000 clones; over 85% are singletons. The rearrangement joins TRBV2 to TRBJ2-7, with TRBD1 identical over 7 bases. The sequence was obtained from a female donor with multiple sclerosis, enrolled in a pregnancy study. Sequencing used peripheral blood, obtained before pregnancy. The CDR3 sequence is CASRGGQAFLGEQYF. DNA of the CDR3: TGTGCCAGCAGAGGCGGACAGGCTTTTTTGGGGGAGCAGTACTTC.